The 11 T cell receptor beta chains in this list originate from one sample, sequenced in a study of regulatory T cells in long-lasting Graves disease. To make TCR beta libraries, researchers used iRepertoire HTBI primers and Arm-PCR of CDR3 regions. TCRdb processed the multiplex PCR reads anew with MiXCR; each CDR3 protein has one entry. Among almost 350,000 distinct CDR3 sequences listed, around a fifth were seen once. Sample time point: persistent/refractory GD, antithyroid drugs over 5 years with positive TRAb. The TCR library was made from RNA extracted from PBMCs. The sample in question was peripheral blood mononuclear cells (PBMCs), obtained when the disease was refractory, from a patient treated with antithyroid drugs. These receptors were collected from a female donor with Graves disease.

This clonotype showed up just a few times. The rearrangement uses TRBV20-1 and TRBJ2-7, with 7 bases fitting TRBD2. Germline-derived CDR1 and CDR2 are DFQATT and SNEGSKA (reference sequence). This CDR3 has 12 amino acids. V shed 3 bases and J 5 bases; nucleotides not matched to a gene: 4. The CDR3 protein is CSARGLADEQYF. CDR3 bases: TGCAGTGCTAGGGGTCTAGCGGACGAGCAGTACTTC.

The gene calls are TRBV6-1 and TRBJ1-1, with D possibly being TRBD1 (6 bases). The CDR3 runs to 14 residues. CDR1 and CDR2 from the germline V gene are MNHNS and SASEGT. V was pared by 7 bases and J by 5 bases, with 17 bases between. Here the CDR3 DNA reads TGTGCCAGCAACCTTCGGACAGTGGAAACTGAAGCTTTCTTT. It is translated as CASNLRTVETEAFF.

This clonotype was picked up many times. The chain couples TRBV14 to TRBJ2-7; 15 bases match TRBD2. This CDR3 region has 16 residues. Germline V CDR1 and CDR2: SGHDN, FVKESK. After removal of 4 bases from V and 3 bases from J, the junction contained 4 bases not matched to a gene. The CDR3 loop reads CASSRPGLAGGYEQYF. The CDR3 DNA reads as TGTGCCAGCAGCCGTCCGGGACTAGCGGGAGGCTACGAGCAGTACTTC.

This clonotype occurred many times. The chain links TRBV11-2 to TRBJ2-7; D is unclear. The germline V gene has CDR1 SGHAT and CDR2 FQNNGV. Between the trimmed V and J ends, which lost 1 base and 10 bases, there was a span of 11 bases. The CDR3 has 12 amino acids. The CDR3 sequence is CASSLVSGDQYF. The CDR3 nucleotides read TGTGCCAGCAGCTTAGTATCCGGAGATCAGTACTTC.

The V call is TRBV29-1, the J call TRBJ1-1, with D perhaps TRBD1 (6 bases). The CDR3 is 14 amino acids. The V end was cut by 3 bases, the J end by 4 bases, with 15 bases between. The germline CDR1 and CDR2 sequences are SQVTM and ANQGSEA. The CDR3 region has the DNA TGCAGCGTTGATCTCACAGGGTTGGGCACTGAAGCTTTCTTT. Translated: CSVDLTGLGTEAFF.

Comments on this clonotype: A much larger clone is a single base away; this may be a read error. DNA for the CDR3: TGTGCCAGCTCCCCCCCCCTTGGCACTGAAGCTTCCTTT. This translates into CASSPPLGTEASF. The V call is TRBV7-9, the J call TRBJ1-1; no firm D call. Germline V CDR1 and CDR2: SEHNR, FQNEAQ (reference sequence). The CDR3 is 13 amino acids.

This clonotype occurred once. Since a much larger clone is just one base distant, this may be a read error. The chain uses TRBV6-5 and TRBJ2-7; 7 bases agree with TRBD1. Germline V gives CDR1 MNHEY, CDR2 SVGAGI. CDR3 length: 14 amino acids. The CDR3 sequence: CASSSRQGFNEQHF. In nucleotides, the CDR3 is TGTGCCAGCAGTTCCCGACAGGGATTCAACGAGCAGCACTTC.

V gene TRBV10-3 combines with J gene TRBJ1-6; the D is unclear. There are 17 residues in the CDR3. Trimming removed 2 bases from V and 0 bases from J, with 11 bases in between. Per germline, CDR1 ENHRY and CDR2 SYGVKD. CDR3: CAISEQAPSSYNSPLHF. In DNA form, the CDR3 reads TGTGCCATCAGTGAGCAGGCTCCCAGCTCCTATAATTCACCCCTCCACTTT.

With regard to this clonotype: A much larger clone differs by one base, so this may be a read error. The chain has TRBV6-9 and TRBJ2-7; tentative D call: TRBD2 (5 bases). The germline V gene has CDR1 MNHGY and CDR2 SVAAGI. CDR3 length: 16 amino acids. As DNA, the CDR3 is TGTGCCGGCAGTTACCGTTTAGCGCGGAGCTCCTACGAGCAGTACTTC. Its translation: CAGSYRLARSSYEQYF.

The table lists this clonotype with many counts. V and J are TRBV28 and TRBJ2-7; D possibly corresponds to TRBD1 (6 bases). Germline-derived CDR1 and CDR2 are MDHEN and SYDVKM. This CDR3 has 11 amino acids. Trimming stripped 3 bases from V and 7 bases from J, with 7 bases between. This CDR3 reads CASSLRGEQYF. CDR3 nucleotide sequence: TGTGCCAGCAGTTTGAGGGGGGAGCAGTACTTC.

The chain employs TRBV18 and TRBJ1-2; 8 bases agree with TRBD1. Germline trimming cut 3 bases from V and 0 bases from J; bases unmatched to any gene: 12. Per the germline V gene, CDR1 is KGHSH and CDR2 is LQKENI. The CDR3 has 18 amino acids. CDR3 sequence: CASSPTGTGGGTNYGYTF. DNA for the CDR3: TGTGCCAGCTCACCGACCGGGACAGGAGGGGGGACTAACTATGGCTACACCTTC.